The 25 T cell receptor beta chains below all came from one sample that was sequenced in a study of blood T cell repertoires in COVID-19. The repertoire was sequenced with immunoSEQ multiplex PCR; TCRdb's copy has only in-frame clones and lacks some. Altogether about 110,000 clones are present, approximately 80% being singletons, with the ten largest covering more than 3.5%. The sequencing sample was made of peripheral blood. Receptors originate from a woman in her 70s with acute or convalescent COVID-19.

The chain is built from TRBV12-3 or TRBV12-4 and TRBJ2-1, with D tentatively TRBD2 (5 bases). The CDR3 runs 11 residues. The ends were cut back, 5 bases at V and 10 bases at J, with 9 bases in the middle. The CDR3 loop is CASSIEREQFF. DNA of the CDR3: TGTGCCAGCAGTATTGAGCGGGAGCAGTTCTTC.

The rearrangement links TRBV12-3 or TRBV12-4 to TRBJ2-5, with D unresolved. The CDR3 loop spans 12 amino acids. Between the trimmed V and J ends, which lost 2 bases and 4 bases, there was a span of 5 bases. CDR3 in amino acids: CASSLNGETQYF. CDR3 nucleotide sequence: TGTGCCAGCAGTTTAAACGGAGAGACCCAGTACTTC.

This clone was observed a handful of times. This chain joins TRBV28 and TRBJ2-7, with D possibly being TRBD1 (5 bases). Trimming left V 2 bases short and J 3 bases short, with 17 bases between. CDR3 length equals 16 residues. Looked up from germline, CDR1 is MDHEN and CDR2 is SYDVKM. This chain's CDR3 is CASSLGAQLGIYEQYF. The DNA for the CDR3 is TGTGCCAGCAGTTTAGGGGCACAGTTAGGAATCTACGAGCAGTACTTC.

The rearrangement uses TRBV11-2 and TRBJ1-1; 8 bases line up with TRBD1. J was trimmed by 8 bases and V by 6 bases; bases with no gene match: 5. The length of the CDR3 is 12 residues. Germline CDR1 reads SGHAT; CDR2 reads FQNNGV. The CDR3 sequence is CASRDYRGEAFF. DNA for the CDR3: TGTGCCAGCAGAGACTACAGGGGGGAAGCTTTCTTT.

V and J are TRBV24-1 and TRBJ1-5, with no clear D. The length of the CDR3 is 14 residues. V lost 0 bases, J lost 5 bases, and 7 bases lay in between. Germline V CDR1 and CDR2: KGHDR, SFDVKD. Written as DNA, the CDR3 is TGTGCCACCAGTGATTTGCGGGTGGATCAGCCCCAGCATTTT. It specifies CATSDLRVDQPQHF.

This sequence joins TRBV2 and TRBJ2-2; D is uncertain. The CDR3 runs 13 residues. CDR1 is SNHLY and CDR2 is FYNNEI in the germline V gene. The V gene lost 3 bases and the J gene lost 6 bases, with 8 bases spanning the gap. The CDR3 loop is CASSDSGAGELFF. CDR3 sequence (DNA): TGTGCCAGCAGTGATTCCGGTGCCGGGGAGCTGTTTTTT.

This chain's CDR3 is CASSLGDGGNQPQHF. CDR3 DNA sequence: TGTGCCAGCAGCTTAGGTGACGGAGGCAATCAGCCCCAGCATTTT. This sequence joins TRBV7-9 and TRBJ1-5; no clear D gene. Germline V lookup: CDR1 SEHNR, CDR2 FQNEAQ (reference sequence). V lost 1 base and J lost 2, with 9 bases in between. The CDR3 is 15 amino acids.

The V gene is TRBV7-2, the J gene TRBJ1-6; 7 bases align to TRBD1. Looked up from germline, CDR1 is SGHTA and CDR2 is FQGNSA. This CDR3 has 15 residues. J was trimmed by 11 bases and V by 1 base; bases with no gene match: 8. The CDR3 sequence is CASSLGIGGMTPLHF. CDR3 in DNA: TGTGCCAGCAGCTTAGGTATAGGGGGCATGACACCCCTCCACTTT.

CDR3 coding DNA: TGTGCCAGCAGCTTACCCCCCCGGGAGACCCAGTACTTC. Residues: CASSLPPRETQYF. V usage is TRBV7-2 and J usage is TRBJ2-5, with D unclear. With 2 bases removed from V and 5 bases from J, the gap between germline ends came to 9 bases. Germline lookup yields CDR1 SGHTA and CDR2 FQGNSA. CDR3 size: 13 residues.

This chain uses TRBV19 with TRBJ1-1; D is unclear. Germline CDR1 reads LNHDA; CDR2 reads SQIVND (reference sequence). This CDR3 has 16 residues. V dropped 8 bases and J dropped 0 bases, with 19 bases sitting between them. The DNA of the CDR3 is TGTGCCAGTCGACGCCTTCCAGGATCCATGAACACTGAAGCTTTCTTT. Protein: CASRRLPGSMNTEAFF. Filled out from reference TRBV19 and TRBJ1-1, the complete variable domain reads DGGITQSPKYLFRKEGQNVTLSCEQNLNHDAMYWYRQDPGQGLRLIYYSQIVNDFQKGDIAEGYSVSREKKESFPLTVTSAQKNPTAFYLCASRRLPGSMNTEAFFGQGTRLTVV.

The chain combines TRBV6-6 with TRBJ2-7; D may be TRBD2 (5 bases). V was cut by 10 bases and J by 3 bases, with 22 bases left in between. The CDR3 covers 15 residues. Germline V CDR1 and CDR2: MNHNY, SVGAGI (reference sequence). CDR3 nucleotides: TGTGCCAACCCGCGAGAGGAGGCTGGTTACTACGAGCAGTACTTC. As protein: CANPREEAGYYEQYF.

V is TRBV5-6 and J is TRBJ1-3; 7 nucleotides align to TRBD1. This CDR3 region has 16 residues. The germline CDR1 and CDR2 sequences are SGHDT and YYEEEE. The V segment lost 0 bases and the J segment 5 bases; nucleotides outside the gene matches: 8. The CDR3 reads CASSLAGDSYRNTIYF. The DNA for the CDR3 is TGTGCCAGCAGCTTGGCGGGGGACAGCTACAGAAACACCATATATTTT.

The rearrangement joins TRBV7-2 to TRBJ1-1; 8 bases line up with TRBD1. Germline V CDR1 and CDR2: SGHTA, FQGNSA. CDR3 length equals 12 residues. After removal of 5 bases from V and 11 bases from J, the junction contained 7 bases not matched to a gene. For the CDR3, the DNA is TGTGCCAGCAGCGTTGACAGGGGCGCGGCTTTCTTT. Translated: CASSVDRGAAFF.

V usage is TRBV19 and J usage is TRBJ2-5, with D maybe TRBD2 (6 bases). Germline loops: CDR1 LNHDA, CDR2 SQIVND (reference sequence). V was cut by 4 bases and J by 4 bases, with 10 bases left in between. The CDR3 consists of 13 residues. The DNA for the CDR3 is TGTGCCAGTAGTAACCGGGGAGGAGAGACCCAGTACTTC. It encodes CASSNRGGETQYF.

The V and J genes are TRBV4-1 and TRBJ1-3; TRBD1 aligns across 7 bases. With V trimmed by 4 bases and J by 4 bases, 7 bases remained unmatched. Germline loops: CDR1 MGHRA, CDR2 YSYEKL. The CDR3 is 15 amino acids. The CDR3 sequence: CASSPRQGVGNTIYF. DNA for the CDR3: TGCGCCAGCAGCCCCCGCCAGGGGGTAGGAAACACCATATATTTT.

V is TRBV19 and J is TRBJ2-1; no clear D. Trimming cost V 5 bases and J 4 bases, with 9 bases left between them. The CDR3 loop spans 13 amino acids. CDR1 is LNHDA, CDR2 SQIVND, per germline (reference sequence). The CDR3 bases are TGTGCCAGTAGTTGGGCGAATTACAATGAGCAGTTCTTC. Translating it yields CASSWANYNEQFF. Using reference TRBV19 and TRBJ2-1 for the parts outside the CDR3, the full variable domain is DGGITQSPKYLFRKEGQNVTLSCEQNLNHDAMYWYRQDPGQGLRLIYYSQIVNDFQKGDIAEGYSVSREKKESFPLTVTSAQKNPTAFYLCASSWANYNEQFFGPGTRLTVL.

V gene TRBV29-1 combines with J gene TRBJ1-3, with TRBD1 as a possible D gene (6 bases). Trimming removed 4 bases at V and 3 bases at J, with 13 bases between. Germline V CDR1 and CDR2: SQVTM, ANQGSEA. The CDR3 has 14 amino acids. The CDR3 region has the DNA TGCAGCGTTGCCGGACAGCCTTTTGGAAACACCATATATTTT. Translating it yields CSVAGQPFGNTIYF.

A single count supports this clone. The chain joins TRBV19 to TRBJ1-3; the D gene is possibly TRBD1 (6 bases). This CDR3 has 13 residues. Germline V gene sequence: CDR1 LNHDA, CDR2 SQIVND (reference sequence). V dropped 9 bases and J dropped 4 bases, with 13 bases sitting between them. This chain's CDR3 is CASEQGKGNTIYF. The CDR3, as DNA: TGTGCCAGCGAACAGGGCAAGGGAAACACCATATATTTT.

The V call is TRBV11-2, the J call TRBJ2-7; D perhaps matches TRBD2 (6 bases). There are 15 residues in the CDR3. Germline CDR1 is SGHAT and CDR2 is FQNNGV. V was pared by 5 bases and J by 0 bases, with 14 bases between. The CDR3 reads CASSLHLTSSYEQYF. Here the CDR3 DNA reads TGTGCCAGCAGCCTGCACCTGACTAGCTCCTACGAGCAGTACTTC. The variable domain in full, with the rest retrieved from reference TRBV11-2 and TRBJ2-7, is EAGVAQSPRYKIIEKRQSVAFWCNPISGHATLYWYQQILGQGPKLLIQFQNNGVVDDSQLPKDRFSAERLKGVDSTLKIQPAKLEDSAVYLCASSLHLTSSYEQYFGPGTRLTVT.

This clone showed up just once. The chain has TRBV11-2 and TRBJ2-4; D possibly corresponds to TRBD2 (5 bases). From germline, CDR1 is SGHAT and CDR2 FQNNGV. V shed 2 bases and J shed 0 bases, with 8 bases lying between them. The CDR3 length is 15 residues. The CDR3 coding sequence is TGTGCCAGCAGCTTAATAGGACTAGCCAAAAACATTCAGTACTTC. This translates into CASSLIGLAKNIQYF. The variable domain in full, completed from reference TRBV11-2 and TRBJ2-4, reads EAGVAQSPRYKIIEKRQSVAFWCNPISGHATLYWYQQILGQGPKLLIQFQNNGVVDDSQLPKDRFSAERLKGVDSTLKIQPAKLEDSAVYLCASSLIGLAKNIQYFGAGTRLSVL.

This clone was detected a few times. The chain combines TRBV6-1 with TRBJ1-5; D not resolved. V lost 2 bases, J lost 7 bases, and 9 bases lay in between. CDR1 MNHNS and CDR2 SASEGT come from the germline V gene. This CDR3 region has 13 residues. CDR3 in amino acids: CASSESEGQPQHF. The CDR3 region has the DNA TGTGCCAGCAGTGAATCGGAGGGCCAGCCCCAGCATTTT.

The chain employs TRBV27 and TRBJ2-1, with D possibly matching TRBD2 (6 bases). CDR1 is MNHEY, CDR2 SMNVEV, per germline (reference sequence). V was cut by 2 bases and J by 3 bases, with 11 bases left in between. The CDR3 has 15 amino acids. The CDR3 nucleotides read TGTGCCAGCAGTTTACGCGGGACTTACTACAATGAGCAGTTCTTC. Amino acids: CASSLRGTYYNEQFF.

This chain joins TRBV10-1 and TRBJ1-3; no definite D call. Germline values: CDR1 WNHNN, CDR2 SYGVQD (reference sequence). The CDR3 contains 14 residues. Trimming removed 5 bases at V and 0 bases at J, with 8 bases between. CDR3 DNA: TGCGCCAGCAGTCCCGACTACTCTGGAAACACCATATATTTT. Translating gives CASSPDYSGNTIYF.

This chain links TRBV2 with TRBJ2-3; unclear D gene. CDR3 length: 12 amino acids. V shed 7 bases and J shed 6 bases, with 11 bases lying between them. Germline CDR1 SNHLY, CDR2 FYNNEI. The CDR3 DNA sequence: TGTGCCAGCACCGGGTTGGAGGATACGCAGTATTTT. Encoded protein: CASTGLEDTQYF.

The V call is TRBV2, the J call TRBJ1-6, with D hard to call. The length of the CDR3 is 12 residues. Trimming removed 4 bases at V and 6 bases at J, with 4 bases between. Germline loops: CDR1 SNHLY, CDR2 FYNNEI. CDR3 region: CASSALNSPLHF. DNA for the CDR3: TGTGCCAGCAGTGCCCTTAATTCACCCCTCCACTTT.